This paragraph covers one TCR beta chain sequence. This entry belongs to a study of blood T cell repertoires in COVID-19. Across the study: T cells, B-cell-depleted T cells, or PBMCs supplied cDNA or gDNA.

The study drew participants aged roughly 18 to 95 years from approximately 25 US areas. Original data processing: Amplification of reference gene primers was used by the study to estimate nucleated cell counts. Some clones are missing from TCRdb's copy, which holds only in-frame ones; the method was immunoSEQ multiplex PCR. Clonal size and the V and J genes are those of that table, whereas D and trimming came from the DNA. The profile shows roughly 200,000 clones, roughly 89% of them singletons. The TCR was taken from a woman aged 40 to 49 with acute COVID-19. Sequencing was carried out using PBMCs or T cells enriched from blood (not recorded which).

The CDR3 protein is CASSQDRLAGGYNEQFF. In nucleotides, the CDR3 is TGTGCCAGCAGCCAAGATAGATTGGCGGGAGGGTACAATGAGCAGTTCTTC. The gene calls are TRBV3-1 (or the pseudogene TRBV3-2) and TRBJ2-1, with TRBD2 matching over 9 bases. The V gene's germline CDR1 is LGHDT and CDR2 YNNKEL (reference sequence). CDR3 length equals 17 residues. V lost 0 bases and J lost 4; bases outside the gene matches: 7.